The sequence of this TCR beta chain was determined in a study of T cell changes during pregnancy in multiple sclerosis. From germline, CDR1 is GTSNPN and CDR2 SVGIG (reference sequence). This CDR3 has 12 amino acids. Deletions cut 3 bases from V and 5 bases from J, with 10 bases between. This clone was seen a handful of times. Repertoires were generated with immunoSEQ multiplex PCR, while TCRdb's copy carries only in-frame clones and drops some. The sample shows 65,000 to 90,000 clones, over 80% of them seen only once. This specimen was peripheral blood, taken in the third trimester of pregnancy. This TCR was recovered from a female donor in good health, enrolled as a control in a pregnancy study. This chain uses TRBV30 with TRBJ2-5, with D possibly matching TRBD2 (5 bases). The CDR3 reads CAWRLERETQYF. The DNA of the CDR3 is TGTGCCTGGAGGTTGGAGCGGGAGACCCAGTACTTC.